The source of this T cell receptor beta chain is a study of blood T cell repertoires in COVID-19. Study-level information: Acute and convalescent COVID-19 samples came from the United States, Italy and Spain.

In the original workflow: Amplification from reference gene primers served as the basis for estimated nucleated cell counts. Clones were sequenced by immunoSEQ multiplex PCR, and TCRdb holds only the in-frame ones, with some missing. From that table come the V and J calls and clone size; the DNA was used to work out D and trimming. Of 350,000 to 400,000 clones in the sample, 70% to 90% are singletons; the top ten hold roughly 1.9%. Clinical history as reported by participants underpinned cohort assignment. The germline V gene has CDR1 KGHDR and CDR2 SFDVKD. With V trimmed by 3 bases and J by 8 bases, 9 bases remained unmatched. The CDR3 covers 16 residues.

This clonotype originated in a man aged 40-49 years in a cohort exposed to, infected with or recovered from COVID-19 (not recorded which). Sequencing used PBMCs or T cells enriched from blood (not recorded which). The chain has TRBV24-1 and TRBJ2-1; TRBD1 matches 10 bases. Written as DNA, the CDR3 is TGTGCCACCAGTGATCCGCGGGGGGACAGGGGCGATGAGCAGTTCTTC. It is translated as CATSDPRGDRGDEQFF.